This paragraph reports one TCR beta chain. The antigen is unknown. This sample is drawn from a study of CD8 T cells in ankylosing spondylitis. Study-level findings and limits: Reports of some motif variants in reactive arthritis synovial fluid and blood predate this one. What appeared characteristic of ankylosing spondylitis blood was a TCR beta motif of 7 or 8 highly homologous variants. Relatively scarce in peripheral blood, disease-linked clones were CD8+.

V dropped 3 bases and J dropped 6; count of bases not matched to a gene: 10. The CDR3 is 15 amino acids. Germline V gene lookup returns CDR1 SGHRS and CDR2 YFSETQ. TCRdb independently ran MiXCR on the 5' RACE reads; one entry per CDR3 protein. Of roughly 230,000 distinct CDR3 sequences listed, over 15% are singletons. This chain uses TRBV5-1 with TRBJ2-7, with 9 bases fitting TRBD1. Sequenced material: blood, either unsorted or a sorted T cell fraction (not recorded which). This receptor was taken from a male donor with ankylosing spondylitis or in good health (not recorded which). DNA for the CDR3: TGCGCCAGCAGCTCATCGGGACAGGGTATTCCCGAGCAGTACTTC. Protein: CASSSSGQGIPEQYF.